This TCR beta chain is from a study of blood T cell repertoires in COVID-19 (dated by TCRdb to between 2020 and 2021). The study in broad terms: The collaborator samples originated in the United States, Italy and Spain and spanned the acute and convalescent phases of COVID-19. Where available, HLA class I and class II types were taken from metadata supplied by the sample provider and were not determined by assay-based typing. The samples were drawn from two sources: the first 160 participants of the ongoing ImmuneRACE study, and fewer than 1,500 subjects contributed by 6 global collaborators. Sample metadata almost always included a de-identified subject ID, COVID-19 status, age in years and sex. The repertoires were made available in a free public database intended to serve as a resource for research on the immune response to SARS-CoV-2. The material from the prospective study consisted of cDNA or gDNA derived from T cells, B-cell-depleted T cells, or PBMCs. The dataset comprised deeply sampled blood TCRbeta repertoires from subjects exposed to, actively infected with, or recovered from COVID-19. What the work shows at the level of the full study, not this receptor alone: The quantity of clinical and demographic metadata differed by source and by participant and was supplied without curation.

TCRbeta CDR3 regions were amplified from genomic DNA by means of the immunoSEQ Assay, a bias-controlled multiplex PCR. In the authors' own workflow: Nucleated cell counts per sample were estimated from amplification of reference gene primers within the assay. Sequence reads were collapsed and filtered to measure the absolute abundance of every unique TCRbeta CDR3 rearrangement. For each sample, productive Simpson clonality was calculated as the square root of Simpson's diversity index over productive rearrangements. TCRdb holds this immuneACCESS table with in-frame rearrangements only. Some clones are missing; in checked studies, unresolved V genes explain under half, and the rest has no known cause. The V and J calls and clone size are taken from that table; D and trimming were inferred from the DNA. The table for this sample lists some 150,000 clones; approximately 80% of them were counted only once. The ten top clones hold about 5% of the sample.

CDR3 length: 13 amino acids, cysteine to phenylalanine. The only DNA kept is the CDR3, 39 bases in frame from the first base. Trimmed from V: 5 bases; trimmed from J: 7 bases; junction bases lacking a gene match: 5. Per the germline V gene (reference sequence), LNHDA is the CDR1 and SQIVND is the CDR2. In regard to this clone: Its antigen remains undetermined. No quality values exist for individual bases; no much larger clone is one base distant.

Each collaborating institution followed its own protocols to collect whole blood in K2EDTA tubes. For TCRbeta analysis, collaborator samples were shipped as frozen whole blood, as isolated PBMCs, or as DNA extracted from either sample type. The chain is encoded by TRBV19 joined to TRBJ1-5; 7 nucleotides in the junction match TRBD1. What was sequenced was peripheral blood. The TCR comes from a woman between 50 and 59 years old with acute or convalescent COVID-19. The CDR3: CASSVTGVQPQHF. The base sequence is TGTGCCAGTAGTGTAACAGGGGTGCAGCCCCAGCATTTT. The variable domain in full, with residues beyond the CDR3 obtained from the reference TRBV19 and TRBJ1-5 genes, is DGGITQSPKYLFRKEGQNVTLSCEQNLNHDAMYWYRQDPGQGLRLIYYSQIVNDFQKGDIAEGYSVSREKKESFPLTVTSAQKNPTAFYLCASSVTGVQPQHFGDGTRLSIL.